This TCR beta chain was retrieved from a study of blood T cell repertoires in COVID-19. Clones were sequenced by immunoSEQ multiplex PCR, and TCRdb holds only the in-frame ones, with some missing. In the table there are about 290,000 clones, about nine tenths of which are singletons. The ends lost 10 bases at V and 1 base at J; junction bases unmatched: 6. The CDR3 length is 14 residues. Germline V lookup: CDR1 ENHRY, CDR2 SYGVKD. The chain uses TRBV10-3 and TRBJ2-5; 10 bases are shared with TRBD2. The sample comprised peripheral blood. The clonotype originates from a woman aged 25 to 39 with COVID-19, enrolled during active disease. CDR3 sequence reads: CATGLAGAQETQYF. The CDR3 DNA reads TGTGCCACGGGGCTAGCGGGGGCCCAAGAGACCCAGTACTTC.